Following are 14 T cell receptor beta chains from one sample sequenced in a study of blood T cell repertoires in COVID-19. The data were produced by immunoSEQ multiplex PCR, yet TCRdb's version contains in-frame clones alone and is incomplete. The sample yields about 15,000 clones, around 81% seen once. Sequenced: peripheral blood. The origin of the receptors is a human donor in a cohort sampled during active COVID-19.

The CDR3 reads CASSPNLAGRSETQYF. The CDR3 bases are TGTGCCAGCAGCCCCAACCTAGCGGGGCGTAGCGAGACCCAGTACTTC. V gene TRBV7-2 combines with J gene TRBJ2-5; 9 nucleotides line up with TRBD2. V shed 5 bases and J 5 bases; nucleotides not matched to a gene: 12. Germline assignment: CDR1 SGHTA and CDR2 FQGNSA. There are 16 residues in the CDR3.

The rearrangement joins TRBV28 to TRBJ2-5, with 8 bases that match TRBD2. CDR3 size: 15 residues. Germline CDR1 is MDHEN and CDR2 is SYDVKM. With V trimmed by 9 bases and J by 4 bases, 13 bases remained unmatched. The CDR3 is CASSFSGTGRETQYF. The CDR3 DNA reads TGTGCCAGTTCTTTTAGCGGGACTGGGAGAGAGACCCAGTACTTC.

The chain employs TRBV6-2 or TRBV6-3 and TRBJ2-1; 7 bases map to TRBD1. The CDR3 is 15 residues long. V was pared by 6 bases and J by 6 bases, with 11 bases of the junction left unmatched. Per germline, CDR1 MNHEY and CDR2 SVGEGT. CDR3 region: CASSLTGATINEQFF. In DNA form, the CDR3 reads TGTGCCAGCAGCTTAACAGGGGCAACTATCAATGAGCAGTTCTTC.

CDR3: CASSQDLAGGRVTEAFF. The CDR3 DNA reads TGTGCCAGCAGCCAAGATCTGGCGGGGGGGCGCGTTACTGAAGCTTTCTTT. The J gene is TRBJ1-1, the V gene TRBV3-1 (or the pseudogene TRBV3-2), with D possibly matching TRBD1 (6 bases). V lost 0 bases and J 5 bases, leaving 19 bases between the germline ends. Germline V gene data show CDR1 as LGHDT and CDR2 as YNNKEL (reference sequence). The CDR3 length is 17 residues.

The V gene is TRBV19, the J gene TRBJ2-5; 8 nucleotides match TRBD1. The CDR3 totals 13 residues. Germline CDR1 and CDR2: LNHDA and SQIVND (reference sequence). V was clipped by 9 bases and J by 6 bases; unmatched bases: 9. In nucleotides, the CDR3 is TGTGCCAGCAGCCCAGACAGGGGCCAGACCCAGTACTTC. It is translated as CASSPDRGQTQYF.

J is TRBJ2-3 and V is TRBV28; 7 bases align to TRBD2. This CDR3 region has 14 residues. V was pared by 3 bases and J by 8 bases, with 8 bases of the junction left unmatched. Germline V gene data show CDR1 as MDHEN and CDR2 as SYDVKM. CDR3: CASSFAGDPCTQYF. DNA for the CDR3: TGTGCCAGCAGTTTCGCGGGGGACCCATGTACGCAGTATTTT.

The rearrangement joins TRBV28 to TRBJ1-5; 10 bases align to TRBD1. The CDR3 runs 15 residues. Per the germline V gene, CDR1 is MDHEN and CDR2 is SYDVKM. V lost 5 bases, J lost 4 bases, and 5 bases stayed unmatched. Written as DNA, the CDR3 is TGTGCCAGCAGTCTTGACAGGGGGCGTAATCAGCCCCAGCATTTT. Its translation: CASSLDRGRNQPQHF.

This sequence joins TRBV7-8 and TRBJ2-3; TRBD2 matches 7 bases. CDR3 length: 15 amino acids. In germline, CDR1 is SGHVS, CDR2 FQNEAQ. The V and J ends lost 5 bases and 8 bases, in that order; junction bases with no gene match: 13. The CDR3 sequence is CASSPLASGLGTQYF. The CDR3 DNA follows: TGTGCCAGCAGCCCCCTGGCTAGCGGACTCGGTACGCAGTATTTT. Full variable domain (missing parts from reference TRBV7-8 and TRBJ2-3): GAGVSQSPRYKVAKRGQDVALRCDPISGHVSLFWYQQALGQGPEFLTYFQNEAQLDKSGLPSDRFFAERPEGSVSTLKIQRTQQEDSAVYLCASSPLASGLGTQYFGPGTRLTVL.

The chain is built from TRBV5-3 and TRBJ2-1; unclear D gene. TRBV5-3 is given ORF status, its function remaining uncertain. The CDR3 runs 12 residues. Trimming cost V 1 base and J 5 bases, with 4 bases left between them. In DNA form, the CDR3 reads TGTGCCAGAAGCTTGCCGGACAATGAGCAGTTCTTC. It yields the protein CARSLPDNEQFF.

The V and J genes are TRBV2 and TRBJ1-3; D is unresolved. The V gene's germline CDR1 is SNHLY and CDR2 FYNNEI. Trimming stripped 6 bases from V and 5 bases from J, with 5 bases between. The CDR3 covers 11 residues. The CDR3 protein is CASRFRNTIYF. In nucleotides, the CDR3 is TGTGCCAGCAGATTCAGAAACACCATATATTTT.

This clone was seen only once. One end of the junction does not line up with germline, which may come from a read error. This chain uses TRBV6-5 with TRBJ1-2, with 12 nucleotides matching TRBD1. The CDR3 has 12 residues. Germline assignment: CDR1 MNHEY and CDR2 SVGAGI. Written as DNA, the CDR3 is TGTGCCAGCAGTTCCCAGGGACAGGGGGCCAACTTC. Translated: CASSSQGQGANF.

The chain carries TRBV5-6 and TRBJ2-3, with 10 bases matching TRBD2. The CDR3 length is 16 residues. The ends lost 3 bases at V and 1 base at J; junction bases unmatched: 5. Germline loops: CDR1 SGHDT, CDR2 YYEEEE. The CDR3 here is CASSSGGTSGTDTQYF. The CDR3 bases are TGTGCCAGCAGCTCCGGAGGGACTAGCGGCACAGATACGCAGTATTTT.

The table lists this clone with a few counts. V is TRBV19 and J is TRBJ2-2; TRBD2 matches at 8 bases. Trimming cost V 1 base and J 5 bases; bases outside gene matches: 6. From germline, CDR1 is LNHDA and CDR2 SQIVND (reference sequence). This CDR3 is built from 16 residues. In DNA form, the CDR3 reads TGTGCCAGTAGTATAGCCCTAGCGGGTTTTACCGGGGAGCTGTTTTTT. It is translated as CASSIALAGFTGELFF.

As DNA, the CDR3 is TGTGCCAGCAGCAAACCTCGTTTGGGCGGGAAAAACATTCAGTACTTC. This encodes CASSKPRLGGKNIQYF. The rearrangement joins TRBV28 to TRBJ2-4, with TRBD2 as a possible D gene (5 bases). Between the trimmed V and J ends, which lost 6 bases and 4 bases, there was a span of 19 bases. This CDR3 comprises 16 residues. CDR1 is MDHEN and CDR2 is SYDVKM in the germline V gene. The whole variable domain, remainder taken from reference TRBV28 and TRBJ2-4, is DVKVTQSSRYLVKRTGEKVFLECVQDMDHENMFWYRQDPGLGLRLIYFSYDVKMKEKGDIPEGYSVSREKKERFSLILESASTNQTSMYLCASSKPRLGGKNIQYFGAGTRLSVL.